These T cell receptor beta chains were read from a single sample in a study of cytomegalovirus exposure and HLA in healthy donors. The assay was immunoSEQ multiplex PCR, and TCRdb's table has in-frame clones only and misses some. This table holds over 150,000 clones, 82% found once. The sequenced sample consisted of PBMCs. Source of these receptors: a male donor in good health and CMV-seropositive. Both conserved end residues are part of each CDR3. The D gene is left open where the match is weak. Size is stated for part of the rows, as once, few or many counts, or as a class when the clone is expanded.

>TRBJ2-6|few|TRBV6-1|TRBD2
CASVQLGGANGLTF
TGTGCCAGCGTACAGCTGGGAGGGGCCAACGGCCTGACTTTC
>TRBJ1-4|once|TRBV7-8|.
CASSFGPRRGNEKLFF
TGTGCCAGCAGCTTTGGACCCCGAAGGGGTAATGAAAAACTGTTTTTT
>TRBJ1-2|.|TRBV9|.
CASSSLGGGGLLYGYTF
TGTGCCAGCAGCTCCCTGGGAGGCGGTGGGCTCCTTTATGGCTACACCTTC
>TRBJ2-3|.|TRBV6-1|TRBD2
CASSERVGLAGPDTQYF
TGTGCCAGCAGTGAACGGGTCGGACTAGCGGGGCCGGATACGCAGTATTTT
>TRBJ2-7|.|TRBV29-1|TRBD1
CSVKHGTVRSSEQYF
TGCAGCGTCAAACACGGGACAGTCCGATCTTCCGAGCAGTACTTC
>TRBJ1-1|.|TRBV18|.
CASSPQGLRNLNTEAFF
TGTGCCAGCTCACCTCAGGGATTAAGAAATTTGAACACTGAAGCTTTCTTT
>TRBJ2-7|.|TRBV5-1|.
CASSLGNQGSLAYEQYF
TGCGCCAGCAGCTTGGGGAACCAGGGGTCCCTAGCCTACGAGCAGTACTTC
>TRBJ1-4|.|TRBV15|.
CATSKSGQRNEKLFF
TGTGCCACCAGCAAGAGCGGACAGAGGAATGAAAAACTGTTTTTT
>TRBJ1-5|.|TRBV27|.
CASSLKQGSNQPQHF
TGTGCCAGCAGCCTCAAGCAGGGGAGCAATCAGCCCCAGCATTTT
>TRBJ1-1|.|TRBV5-1|TRBD1
CASSSPHRGSNTEAFF
TGCGCCAGCAGCTCCCCCCACAGGGGATCGAACACTGAAGCTTTCTTT
>TRBJ2-7|.|TRBV19|TRBD2
CASSIGTSIFPGEQYF
TGTGCCAGTAGTATAGGGACTAGCATCTTCCCCGGCGAGCAGTACTTC
>TRBJ2-1|.|TRBV7-8|TRBD1
CASSLGQEGNEQFF
TGTGCCAGCAGCTTGGGACAGGAAGGCAATGAGCAGTTCTTC
>TRBJ2-1|.|TRBV11-2|TRBD2
CASSRAGGGEQFF
TGTGCCAGCAGTCGAGCGGGGGGCGGCGAGCAGTTCTTC
>TRBJ2-5|few|TRBV25-1|TRBD1
CASSEGTGNRETQYF
TGTGCCAGCAGTGAAGGGACAGGGAATCGAGAGACCCAGTACTTC
>TRBJ1-1|.|TRBV7-2|.
CASSLQQGTEAFF
TGTGCCAGCAGCTTACAACAGGGCACTGAAGCTTTCTTT
>TRBJ2-3|.|TRBV7-9|.
CASSLKRSDKDTQYF
TGTGCCAGCAGCTTAAAACGGTCAGACAAAGATACGCAGTATTTT
>TRBJ1-2|.|TRBV27|.
CASSLLRRDRHYGYTF
TGTGCCAGCAGTCTCTTGAGGAGGGACCGACACTATGGCTACACCTTC
>TRBJ2-7|.|TRBV7-9|TRBD1
CASSNRGLGGYEQYF
TGTGCCAGCAGCAACAGGGGCCTAGGTGGGTACGAGCAGTACTTC
>TRBJ1-1|.|TRBV9|TRBD1
CASSPGESRGLRLGTEAFF
TGTGCCAGCAGCCCGGGGGAGAGCAGGGGGCTGAGGCTAGGAACTGAAGCTTTCTTT
>TRBJ2-7|.|TRBV12-2|.
CASRLRGITGYEQYF
TGTGCAAGTCGCTTAAGGGGCATTACAGGCTACGAGCAGTACTTC
>TRBJ2-5|.|TRBV7-8|.
CASSLRSSSETQYF
TGTGCCAGCAGCTTAAGGTCTAGCTCAGAGACCCAGTACTTC
>TRBJ1-2|.|TRBV2|.
CASLVESVYGYTF
TGTGCCAGCCTAGTGGAGAGTGTCTATGGCTACACCTTC
>TRBJ2-3|once|TRBV4-3|.
CASSQDAQNYLDTQYF
TGCGCCAGCAGCCAAGATGCCCAGAACTATCTAGATACGCAGTATTTT
>TRBJ2-5|.|TRBV5-1|.
CASSLAGVGETQYF
TGCGCCAGCAGCTTGGCGGGGGTGGGAGAGACCCAGTACTTC
>TRBJ1-1|.|TRBV7-8|.
CASRSRGSLNTEAFF
TGTGCCAGCAGGTCGAGAGGCAGCTTGAACACTGAAGCTTTCTTT
>TRBJ2-3|.|TRBV5-4|TRBD2
CASRHGTSVTDTQYF
TGTGCCAGCAGACATGGTACTAGCGTCACAGATACGCAGTATTTT
>TRBJ1-1|.|TRBV27|.
CASSSPGDGSPEAFF
TGTGCCAGCAGTTCCCCTGGGGACGGGAGTCCTGAAGCTTTCTTT
>TRBJ1-2|.|TRBV7-2|TRBD1
CASSLIRLDRQANYGYTF
TGTGCCAGCAGCTTAATACGTCTGGACAGGCAAGCTAACTATGGCTACACCTTC
>TRBJ1-2|.|TRBV9|.
CASSVAETPFGGYTF
TGTGCCAGCAGCGTAGCGGAGACCCCTTTTGGTGGCTACACCTTC